Following are 32 T cell receptor beta chains from one sample sequenced in a study of T-cell memory formation after mild COVID-19. Using its own MiXCR run on the 5' RACE reads, TCRdb lists one record per CDR3 protein. This table has 55,000 to 70,000 distinct CDR3 sequences, 28% appearing once. Sequenced sample: PBMCs or a T cell subset sorted from them (not recorded which). The receptors stem from a man aged 18-30 years who had mild COVID-19 (a few samples of this study predate the infection). Cell type and time point are not known.

Many counts were recorded for this clonotype. J is TRBJ1-4 and V is TRBV12-3 or TRBV12-4, with D uncertain. V shed 7 bases and J shed 3 bases, with 9 bases lying between them. The CDR3 has 13 amino acids. CDR3 in DNA: TGTGCCAGCAAAATCGGGGCTAATGAAAAACTGTTTTTT. Translation gives CASKIGANEKLFF.

J is TRBJ1-1 and V is TRBV9; 8 nucleotides agree with TRBD1. The CDR3 is made up of 15 amino acids. V dropped 2 bases and J dropped 3; count of bases not matched to a gene: 6. CDR1 and CDR2 from the germline V gene are SGDLS and YYNGEE. CDR3 nucleotides: TGTGCCAGCAGCGTCAACCGGGACAGGCACACTGAAGCTTTCTTT. Amino acids: CASSVNRDRHTEAFF.

This chain joins TRBV4-2 and TRBJ2-1, with 8 nucleotides matching TRBD2. V was pared by 0 bases and J by 9 bases, with 7 bases of the junction left unmatched. Germline V lookup: CDR1 LGHNA, CDR2 YNFKEQ. CDR3 length: 15 residues. The CDR3 is CASSQDFGGAAEQFF. In DNA form, the CDR3 reads TGTGCCAGCAGCCAAGATTTCGGGGGGGCCGCTGAGCAGTTCTTC.

This chain links TRBV20-1 with TRBJ1-1; tentative D call: TRBD1 (6 bases). The CDR3 has 13 amino acids. V was trimmed by 4 bases and J by 3 bases, leaving 12 bases between them. Germline loops: CDR1 DFQATT, CDR2 SNEGSKA (reference sequence). This CDR3 reads CSATGEGHTEAFF. CDR3 nucleotide sequence: TGCAGTGCTACAGGGGAAGGTCACACTGAAGCTTTCTTT.

The gene calls are TRBV21-1 and TRBJ1-1; the D call in the table, TRBD1, was not verified against the DNA. TRBV21-1 is a pseudogene. This CDR3 has 14 residues. In DNA form, the CDR3 reads TGTGCCAGCACAGTACCGGGACAGGTCTCTGAAGCTTTCTTT. Its translation: CASTVPGQVSEAFF.

This sequence joins TRBV11-2 and TRBJ2-1, with a weak D call TRBD1 (5 bases). The CDR3 has 11 amino acids. V dropped 0 bases and J dropped 13 bases, with 7 bases sitting between them. Germline V gene sequence: CDR1 SGHAT, CDR2 FQNNGV. The CDR3 DNA reads TGTGCCAGCAGCTTAGATTGGGGCCAGTTCTTC. This codes for CASSLDWGQFF. Combining the CDR3 with reference TRBV11-2 and TRBJ2-1 gives the whole variable domain EAGVAQSPRYKIIEKRQSVAFWCNPISGHATLYWYQQILGQGPKLLIQFQNNGVVDDSQLPKDRFSAERLKGVDSTLKIQPAKLEDSAVYLCASSLDWGQFFGPGTRLTVL.

The V and J genes are TRBV6-2 or TRBV6-3 and TRBJ2-1; D possibly corresponds to TRBD2 (5 bases). The CDR3 covers 13 residues. V lost 7 bases to trimming and J lost 7 bases, with 14 bases between them. The V gene's germline CDR1 is MNHEY and CDR2 SVGEGT. CDR3 protein: CASNRGLGNEQFF. Here the CDR3 DNA reads TGTGCCAGCAACCGGGGTCTTGGGAATGAGCAGTTCTTC.

The V and J genes are TRBV7-8 and TRBJ2-1; 9 nucleotides match TRBD1. The CDR3 totals 15 residues. J gave up 6 bases and V 5 bases, and 8 bases lay outside the gene matches. The germline gives CDR1 SGHVS, CDR2 FQNEAQ. The CDR3 loop is CASSPGTGSGNEQFF. The CDR3, as DNA: TGTGCCAGCAGCCCCGGGACAGGGTCAGGCAATGAGCAGTTCTTC.

This clonotype has only a few counts. V is TRBV29-1 and J is TRBJ2-7; D uncertain. With 0 bases removed from V and 6 bases from J, the gap between germline ends came to 18 bases. The CDR3 loop spans 15 amino acids. Germline CDR1 reads SQVTM; CDR2 reads ANQGSEA. The CDR3 coding sequence is TGCAGCGTTGAAGATTATGACTTGCGACCCGGCGAGCAGTACTTC. Its translation is CSVEDYDLRPGEQYF.

The chain is built from TRBV6-1 and TRBJ2-7; D possibly corresponds to TRBD2 (5 bases). CDR3 length: 13 amino acids. V was shortened by 4 bases and J by 2 bases, with 9 bases between the two germline ends. The germline V gene has CDR1 MNHNS and CDR2 SASEGT. The CDR3 DNA reads as TGTGCCAGCAGTGGCGGACTTGCCTACGAGCAGTACTTC. It codes for CASSGGLAYEQYF.

The rearrangement joins TRBV4-1 to TRBJ2-7; D not certain. This CDR3 has 13 amino acids. Germline V gives CDR1 MGHRA, CDR2 YSYEKL. V was trimmed by 1 base and J by 7 bases, leaving 11 bases between them. For the CDR3, the DNA is TGCGCCAGCAGCCAAGCCGAAGCGTCAGAGCAGTACTTC. It encodes CASSQAEASEQYF.

This clonotype was recorded many times. The chain recombines TRBV7-6 with TRBJ1-1; 7 bases map to TRBD1. Germline-derived CDR1 and CDR2 are SGHVS and FNYEAQ. The CDR3 is made up of 13 amino acids. Trimming removed 5 bases from V and 3 bases from J; junction bases left unmatched: 3. The CDR3 nucleotides read TGTGCCAGCAGCAAGACAGGGTACACTGAAGCTTTCTTT. Translating gives CASSKTGYTEAFF.

The sample holds many counts of this clonotype. This rearrangement joins TRBV12-3 or TRBV12-4 to TRBJ2-2; 7 bases fit TRBD1. The V gene end was trimmed by 8 bases and the J gene end by 1 base; junction bases not matched to a gene: 4. The CDR3 length is 14 residues. The CDR3 protein is CASHRDRNTGELFF. CDR3 DNA sequence: TGTGCCAGCCACCGGGACAGGAACACCGGGGAGCTGTTTTTT.

The V and J genes are TRBV7-9 and TRBJ1-5; D remains unclear. The CDR3 has 16 residues. Germline V gene sequence: CDR1 SEHNR, CDR2 FQNEAQ (reference sequence). Trimming removed 3 bases at V and 6 bases at J, with 18 bases between. The CDR3 loop reads CASSFGSGGVAQPQHF. The CDR3 bases are TGTGCCAGCAGCTTTGGGTCAGGTGGGGTCGCTCAGCCCCAGCATTTT.

This clonotype turned up a few times. The chain links TRBV10-3 to TRBJ2-3; no clear D. Trimming took 7 bases from V and 2 from J, leaving 10 bases between them. Germline CDR1 and CDR2: ENHRY and SYGVKD. CDR3 size: 13 residues. Here the CDR3 reads CAITEGPTDTQYF. The DNA of the CDR3 is TGTGCCATCACCGAAGGGCCCACAGATACGCAGTATTTT.

The chain has TRBV6-6 and TRBJ2-4; 7 bases line up with TRBD1. J lost 8 bases, V lost 0 bases, and 13 bases had no gene match. The CDR3 is made up of 17 amino acids. Germline CDR1 reads MNHNY; CDR2 reads SVGAGI (reference sequence). The CDR3 is CASSYSRSQGPGDIQYF. CDR3 coding DNA: TGTGCCAGCAGTTACTCGCGGTCACAGGGGCCCGGGGACATTCAGTACTTC.

This clonotype was picked up a small number of times. In DNA, the CDR3 is TGTGCCAGCAGCTTCCCCCTCCCCCATGAGCAGTTCTTC. It encodes CASSFPLPHEQFF. The chain links TRBV7-3 to TRBJ2-1; D is ambiguous. V shed 3 bases and J shed 8 bases, with 11 bases lying between them. The length of the CDR3 is 13 residues. Germline lookup yields CDR1 SGHTA and CDR2 FQGTGA.

This clonotype was counted between two and nine times. The chain uses TRBV7-9 and TRBJ2-1, with D unclear. This CDR3 has 14 residues. The germline V and J ends were trimmed by 1 base and 4 bases, with 8 bases remaining between them. Germline loops: CDR1 SEHNR, CDR2 FQNEAQ (reference sequence). Here the CDR3 reads CASSLVTQYNEQFF. DNA for the CDR3: TGTGCCAGCAGCTTAGTTACTCAATACAATGAGCAGTTCTTC. Using reference TRBV7-9 and TRBJ2-1 for the parts outside the CDR3, the full variable domain is DTGVSQNPRHKITKRGQNVTFRCDPISEHNRLYWYRQTLGQGPEFLTYFQNEAQLEKSRLLSDRFSAERPKGSFSTLEIQRTEQGDSAMYLCASSLVTQYNEQFFGPGTRLTVL.

The chain has TRBV12-3 or TRBV12-4 and TRBJ2-1; the match to TRBD1 covers 9 bases. CDR3 size: 17 residues. Trimming at V came to 1 base and at J to 6 bases, leaving 10 bases not matched to a gene. The CDR3 sequence: CASSLVPFWTGANEQFF. The CDR3 DNA reads as TGTGCCAGCAGTTTAGTCCCCTTCTGGACAGGGGCCAATGAGCAGTTCTTC.

V is TRBV7-2 and J is TRBJ2-1; 9 nucleotides line up with TRBD1. There are 15 residues in the CDR3. V trimming: 2 bases; J trimming: 8 bases; junction bases outside the gene matches: 7. CDR1 is SGHTA, CDR2 FQGNSA, per germline. As DNA, the CDR3 is TGTGCCAGCAGCTTATTGGGACAGGGCTTTCATGAGCAGTTCTTC. Protein product: CASSLLGQGFHEQFF.

This clonotype was seen more than once but under ten times. The chain is built from TRBV7-8 and TRBJ2-3; maybe TRBD2 (5 bases). Trimming shortened V by 5 bases and J by 0 bases, and 15 bases separated the two germline ends. There are 16 residues in the CDR3. Germline V gene lookup returns CDR1 SGHVS and CDR2 FQNEAQ. CDR3 sequence: CASSPRRADSTDTQYF. The CDR3 nucleotides are TGTGCCAGCAGCCCCCGTCGAGCGGATAGCACAGATACGCAGTATTTT.

V is TRBV6-2 or TRBV6-3 and J is TRBJ2-1, with 7 bases lining up with TRBD1. The CDR3 loop spans 16 amino acids. Germline CDR1 and CDR2: MNHEY and SVGEGT. The V and J ends lost 6 bases and 6 bases, in that order; junction bases with no gene match: 14. CDR3 coding DNA: TGTGCCAGCAGCCGTCTACAGACAGGGCCATCCAATGAGCAGTTCTTC. Residues: CASSRLQTGPSNEQFF.

This clonotype was picked up a small number of times. The J gene is TRBJ2-1, the V gene TRBV20-1; 7 bases align to TRBD1. CDR3 size: 14 residues. V lost 8 bases and J lost 3; bases outside the gene matches: 10. In germline, CDR1 is DFQATT, CDR2 SNEGSKA (reference sequence). CDR3 amino acids: CSFRGIKNYNEQFF. The DNA for the CDR3 is TGCAGTTTCAGGGGGATTAAAAACTACAATGAGCAGTTCTTC.

This clonotype turned up a few times. The V gene is TRBV5-1, the J gene TRBJ2-2, with 7 bases fitting TRBD1. The CDR3 sequence is 16 residues long. CDR1 and CDR2 from the germline V gene are SGHRS and YFSETQ. V lost 0 bases, J lost 4 bases, and 6 bases stayed unmatched. CDR3 protein: CASSLGQGAPTGELFF. The CDR3 DNA reads as TGCGCCAGCAGCTTGGGACAGGGAGCACCCACCGGGGAGCTGTTTTTT.

This clonotype was picked up a small number of times. V is TRBV5-5 and J is TRBJ1-6; weak D call: TRBD1 (5 bases). Germline assignment: CDR1 SGHKS and CDR2 YYEKEE (reference sequence). This CDR3 is 15 amino acids long. V was cut by 2 bases and J by 6 bases, with 12 bases left in between. The DNA for the CDR3 is TGTGCCAGCAGCTTCCCGGGACGGGGTAATTCACCCCTCCACTTT. This codes for CASSFPGRGNSPLHF.

The V call is TRBV12-3 or TRBV12-4, the J call TRBJ1-2; possibly TRBD1 for D (6 bases). The CDR3 consists of 14 residues. V was trimmed by 6 bases and J by 4 bases, leaving 15 bases between them. The CDR3 reads CASRKDSHLYGYTF. CDR3 sequence (DNA): TGTGCCAGCAGGAAGGACAGCCACCTCTATGGCTACACCTTC.

The genes are TRBV27 and TRBJ2-1; D is undetermined. Germline assignment: CDR1 MNHEY and CDR2 SMNVEV (reference sequence). The CDR3 totals 14 residues. Trimming pared 2 bases from V and 5 bases from J, leaving 10 bases between. The CDR3 DNA follows: TGTGCCAGCAGTTTAGCCGCGATCGACAATGAGCAGTTCTTC. Its translation: CASSLAAIDNEQFF.

The V call is TRBV6-2 or TRBV6-3, the J call TRBJ2-5; a weak D match, TRBD2 (5 bases). Germline-derived CDR1 and CDR2 are MNHEY and SVGEGT. The length of the CDR3 is 16 residues. V was pared by 2 bases and J by 3 bases, with 16 bases between. CDR3 region: CASSYVPGIKEETQYF. The CDR3 region has the DNA TGTGCCAGCAGTTACGTACCGGGGATCAAGGAAGAGACCCAGTACTTC.

The chain is built from TRBV7-9 and TRBJ1-2; the D is unclear. Trimming removed 8 bases at V and 5 bases at J, with 18 bases between. Per the germline V gene, CDR1 is SEHNR and CDR2 is FQNEAQ (reference sequence). The CDR3 spans 14 residues. The CDR3 DNA is TGTGCCAGCTTAAAAATATCGACATTGTATGGCTACACCTTC. Protein product: CASLKISTLYGYTF.

The chain links TRBV7-9 to TRBJ2-3; D remains unclear. V dropped 5 bases and J dropped 3 bases, with 9 bases sitting between them. The CDR3 has 13 residues. Germline V gives CDR1 SEHNR, CDR2 FQNEAQ (reference sequence). The CDR3 bases are TGTGCCAGCAGCCCGGCGTGGACAGATACGCAGTATTTT. It is translated as CASSPAWTDTQYF.

The V call is TRBV12-3 or TRBV12-4, the J call TRBJ2-1; 11 bases are shared with TRBD2. Trimming cost V 5 bases and J 6 bases; bases outside gene matches: 9. The CDR3 length is 16 residues. The CDR3 DNA follows: TGTGCCAGCAGTCCTACTAGCGGGGGATCCCCCAATGAGCAGTTCTTC. This sequence encodes CASSPTSGGSPNEQFF.

This clonotype showed up just a few times. The chain couples TRBV4-3 to TRBJ2-2; 10 nucleotides align to TRBD1. The V segment lost 3 bases and the J segment 6 bases; nucleotides outside the gene matches: 1. Germline-derived CDR1 and CDR2 are LGHNA and YSLEER. This CDR3 region has 14 residues. Written as DNA, the CDR3 is TGCGCCAGCAGCCAGGACAGGGGGTCCGGGGAGCTGTTTTTT. Translation gives CASSQDRGSGELFF.